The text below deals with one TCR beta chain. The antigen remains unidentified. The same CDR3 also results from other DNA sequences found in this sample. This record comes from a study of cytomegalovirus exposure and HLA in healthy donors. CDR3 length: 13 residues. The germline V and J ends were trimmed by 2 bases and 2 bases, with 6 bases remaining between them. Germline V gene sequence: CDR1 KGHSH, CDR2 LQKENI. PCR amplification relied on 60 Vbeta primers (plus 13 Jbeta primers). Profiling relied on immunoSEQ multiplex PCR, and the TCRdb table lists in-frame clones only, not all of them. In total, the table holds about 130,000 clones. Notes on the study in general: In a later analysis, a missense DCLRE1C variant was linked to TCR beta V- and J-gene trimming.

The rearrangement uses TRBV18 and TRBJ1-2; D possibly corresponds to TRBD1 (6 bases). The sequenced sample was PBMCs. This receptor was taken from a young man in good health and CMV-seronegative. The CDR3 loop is CASSPGQNYGYTF. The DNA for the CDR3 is TGTGCCAGCTCACCAGGACAGAACTATGGCTACACCTTC.